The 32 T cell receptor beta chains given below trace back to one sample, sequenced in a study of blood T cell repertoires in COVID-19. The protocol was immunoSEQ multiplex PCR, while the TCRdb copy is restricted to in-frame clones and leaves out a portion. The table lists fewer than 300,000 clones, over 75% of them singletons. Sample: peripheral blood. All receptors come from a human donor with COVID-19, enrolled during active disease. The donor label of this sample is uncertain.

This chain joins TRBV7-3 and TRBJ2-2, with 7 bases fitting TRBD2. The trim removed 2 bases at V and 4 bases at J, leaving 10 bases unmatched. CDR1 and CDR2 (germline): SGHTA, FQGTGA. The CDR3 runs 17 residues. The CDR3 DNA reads TGTGCCAGCAGCTTATTACCCCCGGGGGGTGGCACCGGGGAGCTGTTTTTT. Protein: CASSLLPPGGGTGELFF.

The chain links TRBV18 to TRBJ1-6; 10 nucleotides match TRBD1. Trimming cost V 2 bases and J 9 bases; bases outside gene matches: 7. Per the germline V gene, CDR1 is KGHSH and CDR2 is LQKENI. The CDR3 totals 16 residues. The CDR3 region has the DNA TGTGCCAGCTCACCAATGGGACAGGGGACGGGTTCACCCCTCCACTTT. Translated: CASSPMGQGTGSPLHF.

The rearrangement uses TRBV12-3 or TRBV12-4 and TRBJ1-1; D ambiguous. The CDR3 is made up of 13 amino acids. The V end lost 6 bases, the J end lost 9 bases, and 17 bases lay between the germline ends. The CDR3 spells CASSPLPGLQAFF. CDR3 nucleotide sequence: TGTGCCAGCAGCCCCCTCCCTGGCCTTCAAGCTTTCTTT.

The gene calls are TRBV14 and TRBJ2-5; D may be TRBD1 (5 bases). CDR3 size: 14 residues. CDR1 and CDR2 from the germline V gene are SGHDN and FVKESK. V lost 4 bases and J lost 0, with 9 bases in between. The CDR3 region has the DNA TGTGCCAGCAGCCCGTCAGGGTACCAAGAGACCCAGTACTTC. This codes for CASSPSGYQETQYF.

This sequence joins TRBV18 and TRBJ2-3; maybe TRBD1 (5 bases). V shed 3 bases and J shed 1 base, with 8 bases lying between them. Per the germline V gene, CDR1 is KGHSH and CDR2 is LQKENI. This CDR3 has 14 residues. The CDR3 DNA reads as TGTGCCAGCTCACCTGACAGCCGCACAGATACGCAGTATTTT. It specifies CASSPDSRTDTQYF.

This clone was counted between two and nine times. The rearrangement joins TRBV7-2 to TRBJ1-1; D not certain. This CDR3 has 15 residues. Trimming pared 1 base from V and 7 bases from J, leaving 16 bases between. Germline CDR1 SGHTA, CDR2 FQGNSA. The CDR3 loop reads CASSLGPAEGGEAFF. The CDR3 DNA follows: TGTGCCAGCAGCTTAGGGCCCGCAGAGGGTGGTGAAGCTTTCTTT.

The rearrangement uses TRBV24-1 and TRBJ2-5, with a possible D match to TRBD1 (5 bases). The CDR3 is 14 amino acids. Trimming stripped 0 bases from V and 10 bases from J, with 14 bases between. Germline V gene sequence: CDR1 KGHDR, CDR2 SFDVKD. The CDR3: CATSDLSRSRGQYF. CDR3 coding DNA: TGTGCCACCAGTGATTTGTCCCGAAGTAGGGGCCAGTACTTC.

CDR3 in DNA: TGCAGCGCTCTTAGCGGCGGCTACACCTTC. It codes for CSALSGGYTF. The chain has TRBV29-1 and TRBJ1-2; no clear D. This CDR3 comprises 10 residues. Germline values: CDR1 SQVTM, CDR2 ANQGSEA. V was cut by 7 bases and J by 8 bases, with 11 bases left in between.

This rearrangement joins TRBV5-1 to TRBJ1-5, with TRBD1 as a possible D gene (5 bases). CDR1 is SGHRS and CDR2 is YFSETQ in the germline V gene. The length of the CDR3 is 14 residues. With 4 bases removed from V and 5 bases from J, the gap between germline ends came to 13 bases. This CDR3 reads CASSPRGDYQPQHF. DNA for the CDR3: TGCGCCAGCAGCCCCCGGGGGGACTATCAGCCCCAGCATTTT.

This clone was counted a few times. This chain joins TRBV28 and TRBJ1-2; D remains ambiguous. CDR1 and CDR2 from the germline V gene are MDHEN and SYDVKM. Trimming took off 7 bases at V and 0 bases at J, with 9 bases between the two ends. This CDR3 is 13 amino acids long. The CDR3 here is CASTSIPNYGYTF. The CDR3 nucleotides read TGTGCCAGCACTTCTATCCCTAACTATGGCTACACCTTC.

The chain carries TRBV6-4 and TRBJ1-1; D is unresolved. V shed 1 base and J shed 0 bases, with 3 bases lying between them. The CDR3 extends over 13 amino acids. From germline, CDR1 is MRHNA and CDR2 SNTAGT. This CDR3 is CASSDFVNTEAFF. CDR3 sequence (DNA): TGTGCCAGCAGTGACTTCGTGAACACTGAAGCTTTCTTT.

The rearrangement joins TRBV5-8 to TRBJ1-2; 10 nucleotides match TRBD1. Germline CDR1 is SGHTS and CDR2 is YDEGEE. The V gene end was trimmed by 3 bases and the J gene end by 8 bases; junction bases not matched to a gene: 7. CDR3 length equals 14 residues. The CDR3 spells CASSYFRTGGGYTF. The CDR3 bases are TGTGCCAGCAGCTATTTCAGGACAGGGGGGGGCTACACCTTC.

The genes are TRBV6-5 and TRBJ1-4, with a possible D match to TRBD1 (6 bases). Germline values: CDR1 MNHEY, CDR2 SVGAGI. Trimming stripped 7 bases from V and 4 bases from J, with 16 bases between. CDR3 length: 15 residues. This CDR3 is CASTRTQGHNEKLFF. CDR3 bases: TGTGCCAGCACCAGAACCCAGGGACATAATGAAAAACTGTTTTTT.

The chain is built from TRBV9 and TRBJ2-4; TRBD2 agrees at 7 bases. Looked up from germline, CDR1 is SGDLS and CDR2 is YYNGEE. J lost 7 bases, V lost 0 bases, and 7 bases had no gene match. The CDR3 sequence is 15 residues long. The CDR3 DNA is TGTGCCAGCAGCGTAGGAAGCGGGACGTCGAACATTCAGTACTTC. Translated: CASSVGSGTSNIQYF.

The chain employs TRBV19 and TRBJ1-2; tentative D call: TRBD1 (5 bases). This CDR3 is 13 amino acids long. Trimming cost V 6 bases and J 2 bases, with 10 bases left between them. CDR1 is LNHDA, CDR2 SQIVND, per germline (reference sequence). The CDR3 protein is CASRMGLNYGYTF. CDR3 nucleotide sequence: TGTGCCAGTAGGATGGGACTGAACTATGGCTACACCTTC.

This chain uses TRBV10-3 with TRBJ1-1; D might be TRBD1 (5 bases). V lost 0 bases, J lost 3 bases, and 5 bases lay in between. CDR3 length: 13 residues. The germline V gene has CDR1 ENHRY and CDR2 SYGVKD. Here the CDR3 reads CAISESGDTEAFF. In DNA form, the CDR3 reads TGTGCCATCAGTGAGTCAGGGGACACTGAAGCTTTCTTT.

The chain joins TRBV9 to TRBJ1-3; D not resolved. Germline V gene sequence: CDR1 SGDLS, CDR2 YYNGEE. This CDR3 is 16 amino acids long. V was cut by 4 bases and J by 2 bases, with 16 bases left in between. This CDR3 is CASSPRGGEPGNTIYF. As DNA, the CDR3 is TGTGCCAGCAGCCCCCGCGGCGGAGAACCTGGAAACACCATATATTTT.

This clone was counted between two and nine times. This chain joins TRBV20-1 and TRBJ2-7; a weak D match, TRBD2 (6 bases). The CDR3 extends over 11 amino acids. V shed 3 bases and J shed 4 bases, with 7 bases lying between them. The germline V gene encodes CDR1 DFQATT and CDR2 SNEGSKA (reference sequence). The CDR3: CSASSGYEQYF. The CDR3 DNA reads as TGCAGTGCTAGTAGCGGTTACGAGCAGTACTTC.

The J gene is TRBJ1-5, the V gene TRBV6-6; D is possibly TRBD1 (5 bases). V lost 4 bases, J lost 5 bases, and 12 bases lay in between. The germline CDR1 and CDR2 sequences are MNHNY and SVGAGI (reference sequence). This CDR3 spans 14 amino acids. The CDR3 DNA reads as TGTGCCAGCAGTTCACTCAGGGAGGATCAGCCCCAGCATTTT. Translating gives CASSSLREDQPQHF.

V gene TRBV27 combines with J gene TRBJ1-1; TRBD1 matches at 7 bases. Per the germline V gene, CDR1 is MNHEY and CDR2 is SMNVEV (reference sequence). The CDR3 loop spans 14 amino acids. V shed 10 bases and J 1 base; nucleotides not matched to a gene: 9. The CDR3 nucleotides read TGTGCCACCCCGAGGACAGGTCGGAACACTGAAGCTTTCTTT. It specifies CATPRTGRNTEAFF.

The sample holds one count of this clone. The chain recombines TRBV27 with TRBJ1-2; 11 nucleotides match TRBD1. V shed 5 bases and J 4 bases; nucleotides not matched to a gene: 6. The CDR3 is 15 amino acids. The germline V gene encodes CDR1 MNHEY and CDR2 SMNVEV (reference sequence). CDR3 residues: CASSPLGQGVYGYTF. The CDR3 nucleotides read TGTGCCAGCAGTCCCCTGGGACAGGGGGTCTATGGCTACACCTTC.

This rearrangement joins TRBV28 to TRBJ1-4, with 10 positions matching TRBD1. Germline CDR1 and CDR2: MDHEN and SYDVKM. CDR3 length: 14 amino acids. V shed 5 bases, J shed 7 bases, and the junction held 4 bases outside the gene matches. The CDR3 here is CASSRDRGFEKLFF. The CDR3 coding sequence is TGTGCCAGCAGTCGGGACAGGGGTTTTGAAAAACTGTTTTTT.

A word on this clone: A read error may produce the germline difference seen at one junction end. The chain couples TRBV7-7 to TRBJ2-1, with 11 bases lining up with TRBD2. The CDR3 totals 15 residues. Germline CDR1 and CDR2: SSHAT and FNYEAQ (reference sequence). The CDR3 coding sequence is TGTGCTAGCAGCTCGGGACTAGCGGTCTACAATGAGCAGTTCTTC. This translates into CASSSGLAVYNEQFF.

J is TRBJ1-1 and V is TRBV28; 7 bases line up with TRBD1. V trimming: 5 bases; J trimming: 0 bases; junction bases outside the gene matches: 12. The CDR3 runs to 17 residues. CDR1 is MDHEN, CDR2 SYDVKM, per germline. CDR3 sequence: CASSRRTGGFLNTEAFF. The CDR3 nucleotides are TGTGCCAGCAGTCGGAGGACAGGAGGGTTCCTGAACACTGAAGCTTTCTTT.

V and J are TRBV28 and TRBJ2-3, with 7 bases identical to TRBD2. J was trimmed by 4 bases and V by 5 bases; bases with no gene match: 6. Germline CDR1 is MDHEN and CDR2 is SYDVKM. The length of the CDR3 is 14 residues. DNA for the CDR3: TGTGCCAGCAGTCCCCAGCGGGGTGCAGATACGCAGTATTTT. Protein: CASSPQRGADTQYF.

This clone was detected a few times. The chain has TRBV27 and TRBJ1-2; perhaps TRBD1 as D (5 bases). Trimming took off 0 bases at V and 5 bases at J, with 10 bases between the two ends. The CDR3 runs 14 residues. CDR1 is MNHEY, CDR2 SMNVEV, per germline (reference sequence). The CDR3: CASSLSRQTYGYTF. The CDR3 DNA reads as TGTGCCAGCAGTTTATCGAGACAGACTTATGGCTACACCTTC.

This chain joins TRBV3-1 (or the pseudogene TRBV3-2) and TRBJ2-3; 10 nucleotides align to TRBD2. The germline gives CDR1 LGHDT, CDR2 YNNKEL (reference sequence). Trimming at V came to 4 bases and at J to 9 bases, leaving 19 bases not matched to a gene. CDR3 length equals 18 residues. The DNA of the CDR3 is TGTGCCAGCAGCCGCGACCAGCAAGCGGGAGGGAGGCAGGGGACGCAGTATTTT. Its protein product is CASSRDQQAGGRQGTQYF.

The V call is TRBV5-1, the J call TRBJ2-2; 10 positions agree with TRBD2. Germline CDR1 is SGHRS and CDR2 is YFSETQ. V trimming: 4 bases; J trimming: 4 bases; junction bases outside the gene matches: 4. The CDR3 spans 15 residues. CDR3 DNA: TGCGCCAGCAGCCTTACTAGCGGGGCCACCGGGGAGCTGTTTTTT. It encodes CASSLTSGATGELFF.

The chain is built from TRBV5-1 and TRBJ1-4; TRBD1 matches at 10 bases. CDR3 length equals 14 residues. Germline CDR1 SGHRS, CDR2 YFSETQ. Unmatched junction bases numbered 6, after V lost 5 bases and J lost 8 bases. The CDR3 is CASRSGTGVEKLFF. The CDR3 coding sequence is TGCGCCAGCAGGTCCGGGACAGGGGTAGAAAAACTGTTTTTT.

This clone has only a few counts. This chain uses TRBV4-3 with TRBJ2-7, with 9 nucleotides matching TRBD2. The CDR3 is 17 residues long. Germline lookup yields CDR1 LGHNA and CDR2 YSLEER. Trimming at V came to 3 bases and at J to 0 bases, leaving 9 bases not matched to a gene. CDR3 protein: CASSQNSGRGASYEQYF. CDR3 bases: TGCGCCAGCAGCCAGAATAGCGGGAGAGGGGCCTCCTACGAGCAGTACTTC.

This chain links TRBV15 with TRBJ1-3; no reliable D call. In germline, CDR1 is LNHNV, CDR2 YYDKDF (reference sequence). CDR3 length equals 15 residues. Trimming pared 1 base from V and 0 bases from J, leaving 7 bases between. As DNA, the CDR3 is TGTGCCACCAGCAGAGGGCGGGACTCTGGAAACACCATATATTTT. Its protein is CATSRGRDSGNTIYF. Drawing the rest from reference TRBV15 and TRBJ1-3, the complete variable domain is DAMVIQNPRYQVTQFGKPVTLSCSQTLNHNVMYWYQQKSSQAPKLLFHYYDKDFNNEADTPDNFQSRRPNTSFCFLDIRSPGLGDTAMYLCATSRGRDSGNTIYFGEGSWLTVV.

CDR3 DNA: TGTGCCTGGAGTGACGAGACAGGGGGCTACGAGCAGTACTTC. This sequence encodes CAWSDETGGYEQYF. The chain is built from TRBV30 and TRBJ2-7, with TRBD1 matching over 9 bases. The ends lost 1 base at V and 3 bases at J; junction bases unmatched: 4. The V gene's germline CDR1 is GTSNPN and CDR2 SVGIG (reference sequence). This CDR3 spans 14 amino acids.